This record looks at one TCR beta chain sequence and its context. The antigen is not known. A junction boundary mismatches the germline segment, possibly from a read error. Germline V gives CDR1 ENHRY, CDR2 SYGVKD. This CDR3 has 12 amino acids. Researchers generated TCR beta cDNA from roughly 510 ng of total RNA, relying on a constant-region primer. Three nested multiplex PCR rounds, a slightly modified ARM-PCR method, built the TCR beta libraries. The study ran its first two PCR rounds for 9 to 10 cycles each, using TRBV1-TRBV30 forward primers and a C-beta reverse primer. TCRdb re-called the multiplex PCR reads with MiXCR, one entry per CDR3 protein. Of more than 100,000 distinct CDR3 sequences listed, 55% to 70% are singletons. The data are from a study of tumor-infiltrating lymphocytes in primary liver carcinoma. From 20-30 mg of unsorted bulk tissue, DNA and RNA were co-extracted together. Surgeons treated the primary liver carcinoma of the patients by surgical resection.

Study results and limitations: Overlap between tumor regions exceeded overlap of tumor with adjacent tissue or blood.

The specimen sequenced was tumor-adjacent normal liver tissue. The J gene is TRBJ1-1, the V gene TRBV10-3; D is possibly TRBD1 (6 bases). The clonotype originates from a woman in her sixties with primary liver carcinoma and hepatitis B virus infection. The CDR3, as DNA: TGTGCCACCCGGCCTGGGGACACTGAAGTTTTCTTT. Residues: CATRPGDTEVFF.